Listed below are T cell receptor beta chains from one sample, sequenced in a study of cytomegalovirus exposure and HLA in healthy donors. Repertoires were generated with immunoSEQ multiplex PCR, while TCRdb's copy carries only in-frame clones and drops some. The data hold 90,000 to 150,000 clones, with 65% to 85% observed a single time. What was sequenced was PBMCs. All receptors come from a woman aged 40 to 50 in good health and CMV-seropositive. The CDR3 runs from the conserved cysteine through the conserved F or W.

j_gene,v_gene,CDR3aa
TRBJ2-7,TRBV30,CAWSRDRGREQYF
TRBJ1-1,TRBV19,CASSLSLNTEAFF
TRBJ2-3,TRBV10-3,CAISPFSGGKFRTDTQYF
TRBJ2-7,TRBV19,CASTGTGASYEQYF
TRBJ1-1,TRBV5-4,CASSTGQGWTEAFF
TRBJ2-3,TRBV7-3,CASSFGGRGGRTDTQYF
TRBJ2-7,TRBV28,CASSSQPGEQYF
TRBJ2-1,TRBV7-6,CASRHDTVDNEQFF
TRBJ2-1,TRBV12-5,CASGFGQGAGEQFF
TRBJ2-2,TRBV7-8,CASSLSESGSLWINTGELFF
TRBJ2-7,TRBV9,CASSVARTGYEQYF
TRBJ2-1,TRBV14,CASSHFQAGGSYNEQFF
TRBJ1-3,TRBV27,CASSSYLSSGNTIYF
TRBJ1-1,TRBV7-9,CASSLGQGTAFF
TRBJ1-1,TRBV5-6,CASRWTGGTEAFF
TRBJ2-3,TRBV9,CASSVSAELTTDTQYF
TRBJ1-3,TRBV5-1,CASSLGSAEGVTIYF
TRBJ1-4,TRBV29-1,CSATVTGANEKLFF
TRBJ2-1,TRBV5-4,CASTRGLGLAGQSSYNEQFF
TRBJ1-4,TRBV6-5,CASSYFQGANEKLFF
TRBJ1-2,TRBV30,CAWRVGFDYGYTF
TRBJ2-3,TRBV7-2,CASSSGGTSTDTQYF